The 14 T cell receptor beta chains reported below all come from one sample, sequenced in a study of blood T cells in healthy people across ages. It was with a sample-barcoded 5' primer and a J-beta primer mix that a second PCR of about 7 to 12 cycles was run. MiXCR was run by TCRdb on the 5' RACE reads, yielding one entry per CDR3 protein. The sample holds about 1.6 million distinct CDR3 sequences, 30% to 40% seen once. Sequencing was done on a sample of blood. The receptor set was obtained from a woman younger than 45 in good health.

This clonotype was seen many times. The V and J genes are TRBV5-1 and TRBJ2-5; D is unresolved. Per the germline V gene, CDR1 is SGHRS and CDR2 is YFSETQ. The V and J ends lost 0 bases and 7 bases respectively, with 13 bases between them. The CDR3 contains 14 residues. The CDR3 bases are TGCGCCAGCAGCTTGGGCCCCAGAGAAGGGACCCAGTACTTC. Amino acids: CASSLGPREGTQYF.

This clonotype was recorded at least ten times. J is TRBJ2-7 and V is TRBV29-1, with D possibly being TRBD2 (6 bases). Trimming cost V 6 bases and J 7 bases, with 19 bases left between them. CDR1 and CDR2 (germline): SQVTM, ANQGSEA. The CDR3 is 13 residues long. The CDR3 sequence is CSVGGLALREQYF. DNA for the CDR3: TGCAGCGTCGGGGGACTGGCTCTCCGGGAGCAGTACTTC.

The chain has TRBV27 and TRBJ2-5; D may be TRBD1 (6 bases). CDR1 and CDR2 (germline): MNHEY, SMNVEV (reference sequence). The CDR3 is 14 amino acids. With 1 base removed from V and 11 bases from J, the gap between germline ends came to 17 bases. The CDR3 sequence: CASSLLEGTRGQYF. CDR3 nucleotide sequence: TGTGCCAGCAGTTTATTAGAGGGGACGAGGGGGCAGTACTTC.

As regards this clonotype: Compared with germline, one end of the junction differs, possibly owing to a read error. The chain combines TRBV4-2 with TRBJ2-7, with 10 bases identical to TRBD2. The CDR3 has 18 residues. From germline, CDR1 is LGHNA and CDR2 YNFKEQ. Written as DNA, the CDR3 is TGTGCCAGCAGGCAAGCGGGAGGACTAGCGGATTTCGTCTACGAGCAGTACTTC. This sequence encodes CASRQAGGLADFVYEQYF.

The V and J genes are TRBV4-1 and TRBJ2-4, with TRBD2 matching 13 bases. V shed 0 bases and J 4 bases; nucleotides not matched to a gene: 0. The CDR3 is made up of 16 amino acids. Per germline, CDR1 MGHRA and CDR2 YSYEKL. This chain's CDR3 is CASSQELAGGKNIQYF. In DNA form, the CDR3 reads TGCGCCAGCAGCCAAGAACTAGCGGGAGGGAAAAACATTCAGTACTTC.

The chain is built from TRBV20-1 and TRBJ1-1; D may be TRBD1 (5 bases). The V gene's germline CDR1 is DFQATT and CDR2 SNEGSKA (reference sequence). V lost 3 bases to trimming and J lost 4 bases, with 15 bases between them. The CDR3 has 14 amino acids. The CDR3 region is CSARGGAAGTEAFF. CDR3 coding DNA: TGCAGTGCTAGGGGAGGGGCGGCGGGCACTGAAGCTTTCTTT.

This rearrangement joins TRBV7-7 to TRBJ2-3; D call uncertain. Germline CDR1 reads SSHAT; CDR2 reads FNYEAQ (reference sequence). This CDR3 region has 15 residues. Trimming removed 5 bases at V and 1 base at J, with 13 bases between. The CDR3 DNA reads as TGTGCCAGCAGCCCATCCCCCGGCGGCACAGATACGCAGTATTTT. This encodes CASSPSPGGTDTQYF.

A remark on this clonotype: A read error may account for a junction end that differs from germline. The chain links TRBV4-1 to TRBJ2-5; 12 bases align to TRBD1. The CDR3 totals 15 residues. Germline V gene data show CDR1 as MGHRA and CDR2 as YSYEKL. CDR3 coding DNA: TGCGCCGGCAGGGCCGGGACAGGGGGCCGGGAGACCCAGTACTTC. It yields the protein CAGRAGTGGRETQYF.

This clonotype has more than one count but fewer than ten. The genes are TRBV6-2 or TRBV6-3 and TRBJ2-1; D remains ambiguous. V was clipped by 4 bases and J by 5 bases, with 15 bases between them. Germline V gene sequence: CDR1 MNHEY, CDR2 SVGEGT. There are 15 residues in the CDR3. The CDR3 sequence: CASSFRAAGDNEQFF. The CDR3 nucleotides read TGTGCCAGCAGTTTCCGGGCTGCAGGCGACAATGAGCAGTTCTTC.

The V call is TRBV5-6, the J call TRBJ2-1, with TRBD2 matching 11 bases. Germline V gene sequence: CDR1 SGHDT, CDR2 YYEEEE. This CDR3 is built from 16 residues. Trimming removed 4 bases from V and 9 bases from J; junction bases left unmatched: 12. The CDR3 nucleotides read TGTGCCAGCAGCCGCCCTGGACTAGCGGGTTGGAGTGAGCAGTTCTTC. It is translated as CASSRPGLAGWSEQFF.

About this clonotype: The junction shows a germline mismatch at one end, possibly a read error. The rearrangement links TRBV6-2 or TRBV6-3 to TRBJ2-1; a possible D gene is TRBD2 (6 bases). The germline V gene encodes CDR1 MNHEY and CDR2 SVGEGT. The CDR3 runs 13 residues. The CDR3 nucleotides read TGTGCCGGCAAGGTCGGCGGGAACAATGAGCGGTTCTTC. Its protein product is CAGKVGGNNERFF.

The gene calls are TRBV2 and TRBJ1-4; D unresolved. Germline CDR1 reads SNHLY; CDR2 reads FYNNEI. Trimming took off 4 bases at V and 3 bases at J, with 18 bases between the two ends. The CDR3 has 17 residues. The chain's CDR3 is CASSVFNTFSANEKLFF. CDR3 coding DNA: TGTGCCAGCAGTGTTTTCAACACTTTCAGCGCTAATGAAAAACTGTTTTTT.

V gene TRBV4-1 combines with J gene TRBJ2-7; 12 bases are shared with TRBD2. Germline-derived CDR1 and CDR2 are MGHRA and YSYEKL. The length of the CDR3 is 16 residues. V lost 4 bases, J lost 0 bases, and 4 bases stayed unmatched. The CDR3 is CASSRLAGDASYEQYF. CDR3 nucleotides: TGCGCCAGCAGCCGACTAGCGGGAGACGCCTCCTACGAGCAGTACTTC.

This clonotype turned up a few times. The V call is TRBV20-1, the J call TRBJ2-2; 10 positions agree with TRBD2. The V segment lost 1 base and the J segment 1 base; nucleotides outside the gene matches: 3. Germline V CDR1 and CDR2: DFQATT, SNEGSKA (reference sequence). The CDR3 spans 16 residues. The CDR3, as DNA: TGCAGTGCTAGAGGCCCTAGCGGGGGGAACACCGGGGAGCTGTTTTTT. It specifies CSARGPSGGNTGELFF.